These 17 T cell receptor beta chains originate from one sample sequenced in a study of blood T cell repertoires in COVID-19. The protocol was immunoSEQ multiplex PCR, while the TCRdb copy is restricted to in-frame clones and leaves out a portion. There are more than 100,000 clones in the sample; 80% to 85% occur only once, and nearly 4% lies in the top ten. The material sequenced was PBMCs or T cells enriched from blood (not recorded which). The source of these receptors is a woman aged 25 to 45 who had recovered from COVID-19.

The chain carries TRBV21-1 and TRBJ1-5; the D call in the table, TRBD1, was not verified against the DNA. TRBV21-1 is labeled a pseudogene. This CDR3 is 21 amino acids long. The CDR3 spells CASSKLRQGAFVKKSNQPQHF. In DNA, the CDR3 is TGTGCCAGCAGCAAATTGAGACAGGGGGCATTCGTGAAAAAGAGCAATCAGCCCCAGCATTTT.

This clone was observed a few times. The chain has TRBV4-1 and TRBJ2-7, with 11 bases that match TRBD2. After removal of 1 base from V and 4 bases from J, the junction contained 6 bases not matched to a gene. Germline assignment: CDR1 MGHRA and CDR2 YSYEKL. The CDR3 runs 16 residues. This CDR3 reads CASSQVAGGPVYEQYF. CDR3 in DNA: TGCGCCAGCAGCCAAGTAGCGGGAGGGCCGGTGTACGAGCAGTACTTC.

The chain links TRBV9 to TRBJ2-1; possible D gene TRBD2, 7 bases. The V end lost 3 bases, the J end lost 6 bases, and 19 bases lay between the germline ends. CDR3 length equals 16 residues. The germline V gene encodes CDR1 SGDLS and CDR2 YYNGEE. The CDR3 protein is CASSAQLARGINEQFF. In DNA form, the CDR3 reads TGTGCCAGCAGCGCCCAACTAGCGAGGGGGATCAATGAGCAGTTCTTC. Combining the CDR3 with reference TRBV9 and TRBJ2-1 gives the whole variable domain DSGVTQTPKHLITATGQRVTLRCSPRSGDLSVYWYQQSLDQGLQFLIQYYNGEERAKGNILERFSAQQFPDLHSELNLSSLELGDSALYFCASSAQLARGINEQFFGPGTRLTVL.

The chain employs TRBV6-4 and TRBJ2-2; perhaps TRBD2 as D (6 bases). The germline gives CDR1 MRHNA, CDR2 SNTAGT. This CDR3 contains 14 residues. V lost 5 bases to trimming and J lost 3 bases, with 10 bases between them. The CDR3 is CASSLLADTGELFF. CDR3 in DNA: TGTGCCAGCAGTTTACTAGCCGACACCGGGGAGCTGTTTTTT.

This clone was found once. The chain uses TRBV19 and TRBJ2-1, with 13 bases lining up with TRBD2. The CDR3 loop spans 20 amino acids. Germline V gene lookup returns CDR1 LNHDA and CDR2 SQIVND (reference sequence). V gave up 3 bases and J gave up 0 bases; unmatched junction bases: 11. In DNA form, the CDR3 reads TGTGCCAGTAGTATCCCCACTAGCGGGAGGGTTTGGGACTCCTACAATGAGCAGTTCTTC. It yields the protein CASSIPTSGRVWDSYNEQFF.

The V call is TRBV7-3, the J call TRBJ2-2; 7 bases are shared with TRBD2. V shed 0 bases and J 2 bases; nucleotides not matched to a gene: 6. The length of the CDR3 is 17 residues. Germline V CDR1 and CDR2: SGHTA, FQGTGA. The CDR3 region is CASSLTDLAENTGELFF. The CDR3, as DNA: TGTGCCAGCAGCTTAACTGACCTAGCGGAAAACACCGGGGAGCTGTTTTTT.

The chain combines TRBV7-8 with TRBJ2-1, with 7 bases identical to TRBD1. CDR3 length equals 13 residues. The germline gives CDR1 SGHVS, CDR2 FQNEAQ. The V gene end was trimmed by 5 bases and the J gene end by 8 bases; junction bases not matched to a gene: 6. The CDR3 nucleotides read TGTGCCAGCAGCCTAGGGGGCAGCTATGAGCAGTTCTTC. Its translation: CASSLGGSYEQFF.

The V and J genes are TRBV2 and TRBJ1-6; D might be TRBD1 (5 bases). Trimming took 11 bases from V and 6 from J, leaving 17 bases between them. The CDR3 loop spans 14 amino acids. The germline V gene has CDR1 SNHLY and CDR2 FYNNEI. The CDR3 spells CAGRPGLTNSPLHF. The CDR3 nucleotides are TGTGCCGGCCGCCCGGGACTGACTAATTCACCCCTCCACTTT.

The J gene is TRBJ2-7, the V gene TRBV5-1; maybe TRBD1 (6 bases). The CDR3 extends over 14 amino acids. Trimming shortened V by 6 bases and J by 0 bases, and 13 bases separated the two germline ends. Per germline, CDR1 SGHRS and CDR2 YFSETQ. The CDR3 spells CASTPDSSSYEQYF. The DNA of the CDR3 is TGCGCCAGCACCCCGGACAGCAGCTCCTACGAGCAGTACTTC.

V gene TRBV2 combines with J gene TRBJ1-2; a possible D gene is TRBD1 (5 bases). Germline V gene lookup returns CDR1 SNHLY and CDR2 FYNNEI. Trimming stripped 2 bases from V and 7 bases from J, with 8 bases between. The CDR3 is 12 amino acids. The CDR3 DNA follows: TGTGCCAGCAGTGAATCAGGGCTTGGCTACACCTTC. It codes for CASSESGLGYTF.

The DNA for the CDR3 is TGTGCCAGCAGAAATAAGGCTCGGGAGGGGTTATACAATGAGCAGTTCTTC. Translation gives CASRNKAREGLYNEQFF. The J gene is TRBJ2-1, the V gene TRBV7-9; 8 nucleotides match TRBD2. The germline CDR1 and CDR2 sequences are SEHNR and FQNEAQ (reference sequence). The CDR3 covers 17 residues. V shed 6 bases and J 4 bases; nucleotides not matched to a gene: 14.

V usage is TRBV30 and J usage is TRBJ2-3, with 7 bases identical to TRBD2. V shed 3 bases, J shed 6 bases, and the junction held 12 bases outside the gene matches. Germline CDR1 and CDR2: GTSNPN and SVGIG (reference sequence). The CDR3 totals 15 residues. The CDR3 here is CAWRKLAGASDTQYF. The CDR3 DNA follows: TGTGCCTGGAGGAAACTGGCGGGAGCTTCGGATACGCAGTATTTT.

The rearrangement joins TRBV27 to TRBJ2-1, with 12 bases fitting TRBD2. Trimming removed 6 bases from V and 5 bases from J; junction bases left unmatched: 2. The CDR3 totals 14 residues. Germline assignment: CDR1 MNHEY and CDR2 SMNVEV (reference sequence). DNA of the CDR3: TGTGCCAGCAGGCGGACTAGCGGGAACAATGAGCAGTTCTTC. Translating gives CASRRTSGNNEQFF.

CDR3 nucleotide sequence: TGTGCCAGCAGTTTAGGCAGGGGGGTTTACGAGCAGTACTTC. It translates to CASSLGRGVYEQYF. This chain joins TRBV27 and TRBJ2-7, with D maybe TRBD1 (7 bases). The CDR3 is 14 residues long. The germline CDR1 and CDR2 sequences are MNHEY and SMNVEV (reference sequence). V lost 2 bases, J lost 4 bases, and 12 bases lay in between.

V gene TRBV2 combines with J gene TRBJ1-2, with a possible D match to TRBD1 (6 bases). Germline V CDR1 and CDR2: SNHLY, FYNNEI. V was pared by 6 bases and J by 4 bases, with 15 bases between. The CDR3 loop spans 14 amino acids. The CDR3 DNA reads TGTGCCAGCAGATTGGACAGCCGCAGCTATGGCTACACCTTC. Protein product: CASRLDSRSYGYTF.

CDR3 DNA: TGCAGCGTTGCTCCAGGGGGCTGGTACAATGAGCAGTTCTTC. As protein: CSVAPGGWYNEQFF. The chain joins TRBV29-1 to TRBJ2-1, with TRBD1 matching over 8 bases. Trimming at V came to 4 bases and at J to 4 bases, leaving 6 bases not matched to a gene. The CDR3 covers 14 residues. The germline CDR1 and CDR2 sequences are SQVTM and ANQGSEA.

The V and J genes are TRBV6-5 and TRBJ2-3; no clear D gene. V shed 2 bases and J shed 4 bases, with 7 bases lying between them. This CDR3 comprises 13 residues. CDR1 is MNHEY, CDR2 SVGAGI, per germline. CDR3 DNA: TGTGCCAGCAGTTACGCACTACCAGATACGCAGTATTTT. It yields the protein CASSYALPDTQYF.